A single sample is the source of the 12 T cell receptor beta chains below, sequenced in a study of cytomegalovirus exposure and HLA in healthy donors. Use of 60 Vbeta and 13 Jbeta primers characterized the PCR. This table comes from immunoSEQ multiplex PCR, and its TCRdb copy is limited to in-frame clones, with some not included. The table has around 86,000 clones, over 65% seen once. Sequences were obtained from PBMCs. The receptor set was obtained from a man aged 45 to 65 in good health and CMV-seropositive.

The chain combines TRBV6-5 with TRBJ2-1, with TRBD2 matching over 11 bases. Germline loops: CDR1 MNHEY, CDR2 SVGAGI. The CDR3 contains 15 residues. The ends lost 0 bases at V and 6 bases at J; junction bases unmatched: 1. This CDR3 reads CASSYSSGRANEQFF. CDR3 nucleotides: TGTGCCAGCAGTTACTCTAGCGGGAGGGCCAATGAGCAGTTCTTC.

The chain uses TRBV7-3 and TRBJ2-5, with TRBD2 matching over 11 bases. After removal of 4 bases from V and 1 base from J, the junction contained 5 bases not matched to a gene. Germline V gene data show CDR1 as SGHTA and CDR2 as FQGTGA. The CDR3 covers 16 residues. CDR3 DNA: TGTGCCAGCAGCTCTCTAGCGGGAGGCCCCCAAGAGACCCAGTACTTC. Residues: CASSSLAGGPQETQYF. Variable domain in full (rest from reference TRBV7-3 and TRBJ2-5): GAGVSQTPSNKVTEKGKYVELRCDPISGHTALYWYRQSLGQGPEFLIYFQGTGAADDSGLPNDRFFAVRPEGSVSTLKIQRTERGDSAVYLCASSSLAGGPQETQYFGPGTRLLVL.

The V call is TRBV11-1, the J call TRBJ2-1, with D maybe TRBD2 (6 bases). The V gene's germline CDR1 is SGHAT and CDR2 FQDESV (reference sequence). Trimming pared 6 bases from V and 0 bases from J, leaving 12 bases between. This CDR3 region has 15 residues. CDR3 in amino acids: CASSFSGSSYNEQFF. In DNA, the CDR3 is TGTGCCAGCAGTTTTAGCGGTAGCTCCTACAATGAGCAGTTCTTC.

The chain recombines TRBV5-1 with TRBJ1-4; 7 bases are a match to TRBD1. The germline CDR1 and CDR2 sequences are SGHRS and YFSETQ. This CDR3 has 15 residues. Trimming cost V 0 bases and J 7 bases; bases outside gene matches: 6. In DNA, the CDR3 is TGCGCCAGCAGCTTGGAGGGGGCACAGCGTGAAAAACTGTTTTTT. This translates into CASSLEGAQREKLFF.

The chain couples TRBV29-1 to TRBJ1-4, with 9 bases matching TRBD1. V shed 6 bases, J shed 8 bases, and the junction held 10 bases outside the gene matches. Germline-derived CDR1 and CDR2 are SQVTM and ANQGSEA. The CDR3 consists of 14 residues. The CDR3 nucleotides are TGCAGCGTCACCGGGACAGGGTTTGAAGAAAAACTGTTTTTT. As protein: CSVTGTGFEEKLFF.

J is TRBJ1-3 and V is TRBV19, with TRBD1 identical over 10 bases. The CDR3 is 13 residues long. With 9 bases clipped from V and 4 bases from J, the junction kept 3 bases outside the gene matches. Per germline, CDR1 LNHDA and CDR2 SQIVND (reference sequence). The CDR3 reads CASGTGEGNTIYF. Here the CDR3 DNA reads TGTGCCAGCGGGACAGGGGAGGGAAACACCATATATTTT.

V usage is TRBV4-1 and J usage is TRBJ2-7, with 7 bases lining up with TRBD1. Trimming took 3 bases from V and 2 from J; bases not matched to a gene: 1. This CDR3 contains 13 residues. Germline lookup yields CDR1 MGHRA and CDR2 YSYEKL. The CDR3 region has the DNA TGCGCCAGCAGCCAGGACAGGACCTACGAGCAGTACTTC. Amino acid sequence: CASSQDRTYEQYF.

The chain uses TRBV5-1 and TRBJ2-2; D remains ambiguous. The germline gives CDR1 SGHRS, CDR2 YFSETQ. The CDR3 totals 14 residues. V lost 3 bases and J lost 4, with 10 bases in between. CDR3 DNA: TGCGCCAGCAGCTCTAAGATGTCCACCGGGGAGCTGTTTTTT. Translated: CASSSKMSTGELFF.

The V and J genes are TRBV18 and TRBJ1-1, with 11 bases lining up with TRBD1. CDR1 and CDR2 (germline): KGHSH, LQKENI. J lost 3 bases, V lost 6 bases, and 6 bases had no gene match. This CDR3 contains 15 residues. CDR3 in amino acids: CASSPGTGGYTEAFF. The CDR3 nucleotides are TGTGCCAGCTCGCCCGGGACAGGGGGTTACACTGAAGCTTTCTTT.

V usage is TRBV2 and J usage is TRBJ1-4; no firm D call. This CDR3 is built from 12 residues. With 11 bases removed from V and 8 bases from J, the gap between germline ends came to 15 bases. Looked up from germline, CDR1 is SNHLY and CDR2 is FYNNEI. The CDR3 region is CACSREQEKLFF. CDR3 nucleotide sequence: TGTGCCTGCTCGCGGGAACAGGAAAAACTGTTTTTT.

In nucleotides, the CDR3 is TGTGCCAGCAGGGACTTCAGGGGAGATACGCAGTATTTT. This sequence encodes CASRDFRGDTQYF. The chain couples TRBV6-5 to TRBJ2-3, with a possible D match to TRBD1 (6 bases). Trimming removed 6 bases from V and 5 bases from J, with 12 bases in between. CDR1 MNHEY and CDR2 SVGAGI come from the germline V gene. CDR3 size: 13 residues.

The chain employs TRBV6-1 and TRBJ1-2; D possibly corresponds to TRBD1 (5 bases). V dropped 3 bases and J dropped 10 bases, with 21 bases sitting between them. The germline gives CDR1 MNHNS, CDR2 SASEGT. CDR3 length: 15 residues. The CDR3 coding sequence is TGTGCCAGCAGTGATGGGGGGGGTCCCTTAATAGACTACACCTTC. Protein: CASSDGGGPLIDYTF.